Following are 18 T cell receptor beta chains from one sample sequenced in a study of response to subunit inactivated influenza vaccine. TCRdb passed the RT-PCR reads through MiXCR, listing each CDR3 protein once. In the table there are fewer than 650,000 distinct CDR3 sequences, 10% to 15% of which are singletons. This specimen consisted of PBMCs from blood, obtained around seven weeks after vaccination. These receptors originate from a man aged 50 or older who received an inactivated influenza vaccine.

A few counts support this clonotype. This rearrangement joins TRBV7-8 to TRBJ1-4; D remains ambiguous. This CDR3 contains 14 residues. CDR1 and CDR2 from the germline V gene are SGHVS and FQNEAQ. V lost 2 bases, J lost 7 bases, and 11 bases lay in between. CDR3 sequence reads: CASSLREEGEKLFF. In DNA form, the CDR3 reads TGTGCCAGCAGCTTACGGGAAGAAGGTGAAAAACTGTTTTTT.

This sequence joins TRBV11-2 and TRBJ2-6, with D unresolved. Trimming stripped 5 bases from V and 9 bases from J, with 14 bases between. The CDR3 sequence is 14 residues long. Germline CDR1 reads SGHAT; CDR2 reads FQNNGV. The CDR3 DNA reads as TGTGCCAGCAGCCGAATACGTGGTATCAACGTCCTGACTTTC. Amino acid sequence: CASSRIRGINVLTF.

This clonotype showed up just a few times. The chain links TRBV12-3 or TRBV12-4 to TRBJ2-7; the D is unclear. Trimming pared 2 bases from V and 6 bases from J, leaving 8 bases between. The CDR3 is 12 residues long. The CDR3 here is CASSLSSPEQYF. Written as DNA, the CDR3 is TGTGCCAGCAGTTTAAGTAGCCCCGAGCAGTACTTC.

Comments on this clonotype: Relative to the germline gene, one junction end is altered; a read error may explain this. V is TRBV11-2 and J is TRBJ2-7; D is unclear. This CDR3 contains 11 residues. The germline V gene has CDR1 SGHAT and CDR2 FQNNGV. The CDR3 loop is CAGSFTYEQYF. DNA of the CDR3: TGTGCCGGCAGCTTCACCTACGAGCAGTACTTC.

V is TRBV7-2 and J is TRBJ1-5; 7 bases match TRBD1. Germline V gives CDR1 SGHTA, CDR2 FQGNSA. This CDR3 contains 15 residues. V shed 1 base and J 4 bases; nucleotides not matched to a gene: 4. The CDR3 reads CASSLVLQGNQPQHF. CDR3 DNA: TGTGCCAGCAGCTTAGTATTACAGGGGAATCAGCCCCAGCATTTT.

This clonotype was seen a handful of times. The genes are TRBV9 and TRBJ2-1, with D maybe TRBD1 (5 bases). Germline V gene sequence: CDR1 SGDLS, CDR2 YYNGEE. Trimming pared 0 bases from V and 7 bases from J, leaving 17 bases between. The CDR3 is 16 residues long. CDR3 sequence (DNA): TGTGCCAGCAGCGTAGTAGGTGTCCAGGGAAGTAATGAGCAGTTCTTC. Residues: CASSVVGVQGSNEQFF.

V is TRBV5-5 and J is TRBJ2-1, with D perhaps TRBD2 (6 bases). The CDR3 covers 15 residues. Germline assignment: CDR1 SGHKS and CDR2 YYEKEE (reference sequence). The V and J ends lost 2 bases and 4 bases respectively, with 13 bases between them. The CDR3 bases are TGTGCCAGCAGCTTCGAGTCGACTAGTTACAATGAGCAGTTCTTC. Protein sequence: CASSFESTSYNEQFF.

This clonotype has just a few counts. V gene TRBV15 combines with J gene TRBJ1-3, with 8 bases fitting TRBD1. Trimming took 5 bases from V and 2 from J; bases not matched to a gene: 8. Per germline, CDR1 LNHNV and CDR2 YYDKDF (reference sequence). This CDR3 spans 16 amino acids. The CDR3 nucleotides are TGTGCCACCAGCCCATCAATGGGACAGGCTGGAAACACCATATATTTT. Translated, it gives CATSPSMGQAGNTIYF.

This clonotype came up many times. V and J are TRBV12-3 or TRBV12-4 and TRBJ1-5; D gene unclear. The germline V and J ends were trimmed by 1 base and 2 bases, with 15 bases remaining between them. The CDR3 length is 17 residues. This chain's CDR3 is CASSLGNGPGGNQPQHF. The CDR3 DNA is TGTGCCAGCAGTTTAGGAAATGGTCCGGGAGGCAATCAGCCCCAGCATTTT.

This clonotype was counted only a few times. The rearrangement uses TRBV20-1 and TRBJ2-4, with 9 bases matching TRBD1. Germline CDR1 reads DFQATT; CDR2 reads SNEGSKA (reference sequence). The CDR3 has 14 residues. The V segment lost 5 bases and the J segment 5 bases; nucleotides outside the gene matches: 7. CDR3 sequence reads: CSALRDRVQNIQYF. CDR3 sequence (DNA): TGCAGTGCTCTCCGGGACAGGGTGCAAAACATTCAGTACTTC.

V gene TRBV6-5 combines with J gene TRBJ2-5; D is ambiguous. The CDR3 runs 14 residues. V was cut by 4 bases and J by 1 base, with 10 bases left in between. Germline V gene lookup returns CDR1 MNHEY and CDR2 SVGAGI. CDR3 coding DNA: TGTGCCAGCAGTTCCCTGGGTCTCCAAGAGACCCAGTACTTC. It yields the protein CASSSLGLQETQYF.

This clonotype came up a few times. The gene calls are TRBV29-1 and TRBJ1-1, with D hard to call. The germline CDR1 and CDR2 sequences are SQVTM and ANQGSEA. V was pared by 8 bases and J by 4 bases, with 11 bases between. The CDR3 consists of 11 residues. CDR3 in amino acids: CSPAGGTEAFF. The CDR3 DNA reads as TGCAGCCCCGCCGGAGGCACTGAAGCTTTCTTT.

This clonotype appeared a few times. The rearrangement links TRBV18 to TRBJ2-1; TRBD2 agrees at 9 bases. Germline loops: CDR1 KGHSH, CDR2 LQKENI. This CDR3 contains 15 residues. The V and J ends lost 6 bases and 8 bases, in that order; junction bases with no gene match: 11. Here the CDR3 DNA reads TGTGCCAGCTCCGAAGTCGGCGGGAGGGGATATGAGCAGTTCTTC. It specifies CASSEVGGRGYEQFF. The variable domain in full, with the rest retrieved from reference TRBV18 and TRBJ2-1, is NAGVMQNPRHLVRRRGQEARLRCSPMKGHSHVYWYRQLPEEGLKFMVYLQKENIIDESGMPKERFSAEFPKEGPSILRIQQVVRGDSAAYFCASSEVGGRGYEQFFGPGTRLTVL.

V and J are TRBV6-2 or TRBV6-3 and TRBJ2-4; D call uncertain. The ends were cut back, 6 bases at V and 4 bases at J, with 16 bases in the middle. The CDR3 consists of 15 residues. Germline CDR1 MNHEY, CDR2 SVGEGT. CDR3 DNA: TGTGCCAGCAGGTTAGCCGGAAACTGGAAAAACATTCAGTACTTC. Its protein is CASRLAGNWKNIQYF.

V usage is TRBV4-1 and J usage is TRBJ2-2; 7 bases align to TRBD2. Germline V gene lookup returns CDR1 MGHRA and CDR2 YSYEKL. The CDR3 extends over 18 amino acids. Losses at the gene ends were 2 bases for V and 4 bases for J; bases not matched to a gene: 13. The CDR3 loop reads CASSQLTLGLAATGELFF. The CDR3 nucleotides read TGCGCCAGCAGCCAATTGACCTTAGGGCTAGCGGCCACCGGGGAGCTGTTTTTT.

This clonotype was seen at least ten times. This sequence joins TRBV12-3 or TRBV12-4 and TRBJ2-5; 10 bases agree with TRBD2. The junction had 7 bases not matched to a gene; V was cut back by 5 bases and J by 1 base. The CDR3 consists of 16 residues. The CDR3 sequence is CASSPRLAGLQETQYF. DNA for the CDR3: TGTGCCAGCAGTCCACGACTAGCGGGCCTCCAAGAGACCCAGTACTTC.

This clonotype was recorded only once. The chain carries TRBV29-1 and TRBJ2-7; 14 bases fit TRBD2. Trimming at V came to 3 bases and at J to 0 bases, leaving 7 bases not matched to a gene. The CDR3 has 17 residues. Germline V lookup: CDR1 SQVTM, CDR2 ANQGSEA. The CDR3 reads CSVEGTSGGGSSYEQYF. CDR3 DNA sequence: TGCAGCGTTGAGGGGACTAGCGGGGGAGGGAGCTCCTACGAGCAGTACTTC.

Comment on this clonotype: This sequence may be a read error, since a much larger clone differs from it by one base. The V call is TRBV6-1, the J call TRBJ2-1, with D uncertain. Trimming pared 7 bases from V and 1 base from J, leaving 14 bases between. Germline-derived CDR1 and CDR2 are MNHNS and SASEGT. The CDR3 extends over 15 amino acids. The CDR3 region is CASNQSLTSYNEQFF. CDR3 in DNA: TGTGCCAGCAACCAAAGTCTTACTTCCTACAATGAGCAGTTCTTC.